This T cell receptor (beta chain) was recovered during a study of long-term antiretroviral therapy in people with HIV. Looked up from germline, CDR1 is MGHDK and CDR2 is SYGVNS. V lost 9 bases to trimming and J lost 5 bases, with 14 bases between them. CDR3 length: 12 residues. Version v3.0 of the immunoSEQ assay was performed at survey level. Here immunoSEQ multiplex PCR was the method, and the copy in TCRdb shows in-frame clones only, minus some. The table lists roughly 40,000 clones, more than 80% of them singletons. The material sequenced was unsorted PBMCs, taken 3.1 years after starting antiretroviral therapy. The clonotype was recovered from a woman aged 50 to 60 with HIV. This sequence joins TRBV25-1 and TRBJ2-7, with a possible D match to TRBD1 (6 bases). The CDR3 loop is CARDYTGNEQYF. The CDR3 DNA sequence: TGTGCCAGGGATTACACAGGGAACGAGCAGTACTTC.